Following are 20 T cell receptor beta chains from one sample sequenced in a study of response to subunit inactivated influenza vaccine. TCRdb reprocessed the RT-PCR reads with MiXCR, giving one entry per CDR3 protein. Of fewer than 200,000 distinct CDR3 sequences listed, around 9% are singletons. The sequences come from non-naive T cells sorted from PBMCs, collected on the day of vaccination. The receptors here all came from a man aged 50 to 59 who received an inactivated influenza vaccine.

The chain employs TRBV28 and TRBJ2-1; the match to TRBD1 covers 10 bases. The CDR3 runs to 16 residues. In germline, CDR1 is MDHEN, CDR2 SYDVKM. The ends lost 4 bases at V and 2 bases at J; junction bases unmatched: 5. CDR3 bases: TGTGCCAGCAGTTCAAGGGACAGGGGACCCTACAATGAGCAGTTCTTC. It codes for CASSSRDRGPYNEQFF.

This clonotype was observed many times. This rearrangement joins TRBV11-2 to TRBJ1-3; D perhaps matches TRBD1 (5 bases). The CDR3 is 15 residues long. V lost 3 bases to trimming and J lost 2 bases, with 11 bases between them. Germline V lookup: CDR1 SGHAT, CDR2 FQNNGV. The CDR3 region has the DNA TGTGCCAGCAGCTTCCGGGGGATCCCTGGAAACACCATATATTTT. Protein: CASSFRGIPGNTIYF.

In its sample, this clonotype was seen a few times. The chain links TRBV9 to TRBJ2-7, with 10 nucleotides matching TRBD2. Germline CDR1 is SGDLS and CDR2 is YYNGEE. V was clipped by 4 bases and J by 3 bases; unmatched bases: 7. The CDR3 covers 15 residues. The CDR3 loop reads CASSITSGAYYEQYF. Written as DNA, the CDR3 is TGTGCCAGCAGCATAACTAGCGGGGCCTACTACGAGCAGTACTTC. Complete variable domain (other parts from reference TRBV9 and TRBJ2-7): DSGVTQTPKHLITATGQRVTLRCSPRSGDLSVYWYQQSLDQGLQFLIQYYNGEERAKGNILERFSAQQFPDLHSELNLSSLELGDSALYFCASSITSGAYYEQYFGPGTRLTVT.

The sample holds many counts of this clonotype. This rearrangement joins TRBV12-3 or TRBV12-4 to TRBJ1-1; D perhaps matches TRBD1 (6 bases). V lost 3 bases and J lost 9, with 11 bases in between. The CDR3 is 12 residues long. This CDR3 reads CASSLTGLQAFF. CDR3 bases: TGTGCCAGCAGTTTGACAGGTTTACAAGCTTTCTTT.

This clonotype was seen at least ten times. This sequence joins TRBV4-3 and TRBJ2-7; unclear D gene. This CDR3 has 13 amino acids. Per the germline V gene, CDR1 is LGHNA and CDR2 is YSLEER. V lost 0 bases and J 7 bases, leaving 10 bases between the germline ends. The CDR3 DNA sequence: TGCGCCAGCAGCCAAGATCAGTACATGGAGCAGTACTTC. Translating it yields CASSQDQYMEQYF.

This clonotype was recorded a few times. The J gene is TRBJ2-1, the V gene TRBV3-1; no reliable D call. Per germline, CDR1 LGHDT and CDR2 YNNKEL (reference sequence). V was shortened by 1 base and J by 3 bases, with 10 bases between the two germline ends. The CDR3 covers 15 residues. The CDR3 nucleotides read TGTGCCAGCAGCCAAGGGCCAGGCAGCTACAATGAGCAGTTCTTC. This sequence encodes CASSQGPGSYNEQFF.

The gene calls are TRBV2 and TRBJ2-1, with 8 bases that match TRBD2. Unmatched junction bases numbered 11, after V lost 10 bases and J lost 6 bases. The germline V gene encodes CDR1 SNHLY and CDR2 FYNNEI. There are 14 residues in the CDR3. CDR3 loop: CATDLGLAGNEQFF. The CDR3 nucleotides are TGTGCCACCGATCTCGGACTAGCTGGCAATGAGCAGTTCTTC.

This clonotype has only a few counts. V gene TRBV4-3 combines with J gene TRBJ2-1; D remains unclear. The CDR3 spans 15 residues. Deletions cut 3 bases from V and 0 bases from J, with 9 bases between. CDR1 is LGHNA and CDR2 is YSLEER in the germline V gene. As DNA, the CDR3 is TGCGCCAGCAGCCAGAACAGCTACTCCTACAATGAGCAGTTCTTC. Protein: CASSQNSYSYNEQFF.

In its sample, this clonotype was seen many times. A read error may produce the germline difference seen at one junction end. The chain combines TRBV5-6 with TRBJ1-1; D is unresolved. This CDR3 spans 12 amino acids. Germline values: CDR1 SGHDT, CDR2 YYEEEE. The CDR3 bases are TGTGCCAGCAGTTTGGCCAGCACTGAAGCTTTCTTT. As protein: CASSLASTEAFF.

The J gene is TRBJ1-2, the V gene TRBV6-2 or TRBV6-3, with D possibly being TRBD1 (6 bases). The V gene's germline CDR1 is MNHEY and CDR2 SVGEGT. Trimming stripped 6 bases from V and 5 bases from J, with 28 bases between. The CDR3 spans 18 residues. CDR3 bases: TGTGCCAGCAGCTCACCGTCCTCCACCTCCGGGACACCTTATGGCTACACCTTC. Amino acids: CASSSPSSTSGTPYGYTF.

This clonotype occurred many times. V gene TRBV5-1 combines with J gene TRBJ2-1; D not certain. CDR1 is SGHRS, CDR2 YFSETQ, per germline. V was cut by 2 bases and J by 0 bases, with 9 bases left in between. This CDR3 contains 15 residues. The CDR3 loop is CASSLDGNSYNEQFF. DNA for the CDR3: TGCGCCAGCAGCTTAGATGGTAACTCCTACAATGAGCAGTTCTTC. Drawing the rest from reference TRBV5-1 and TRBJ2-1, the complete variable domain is KAGVTQTPRYLIKTRGQQVTLSCSPISGHRSVSWYQQTPGQGLQFLFEYFSETQRNKGNFPGRFSGRQFSNSRSEMNVSTLELGDSALYLCASSLDGNSYNEQFFGPGTRLTVL.

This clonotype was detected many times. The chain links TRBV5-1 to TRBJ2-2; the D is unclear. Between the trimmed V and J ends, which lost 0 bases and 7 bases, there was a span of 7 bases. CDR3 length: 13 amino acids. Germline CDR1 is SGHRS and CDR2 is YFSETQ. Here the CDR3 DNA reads TGCGCCAGCAGCTTGGGGGCTGGCGGGGAGCTGTTTTTT. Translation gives CASSLGAGGELFF.

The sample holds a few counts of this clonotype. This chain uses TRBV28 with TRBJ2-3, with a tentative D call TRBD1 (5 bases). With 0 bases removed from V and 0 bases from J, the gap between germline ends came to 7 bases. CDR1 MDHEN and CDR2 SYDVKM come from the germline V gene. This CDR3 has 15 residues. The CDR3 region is CASSLWTASTDTQYF. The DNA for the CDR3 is TGTGCCAGCAGTTTATGGACAGCTAGCACAGATACGCAGTATTTT.

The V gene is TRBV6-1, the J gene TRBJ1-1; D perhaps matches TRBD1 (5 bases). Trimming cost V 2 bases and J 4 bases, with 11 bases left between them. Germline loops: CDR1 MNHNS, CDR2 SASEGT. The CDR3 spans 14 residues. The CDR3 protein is CASSEQGLGTEAFF. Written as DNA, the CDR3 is TGTGCCAGCAGTGAACAGGGTTTGGGCACTGAAGCTTTCTTT.

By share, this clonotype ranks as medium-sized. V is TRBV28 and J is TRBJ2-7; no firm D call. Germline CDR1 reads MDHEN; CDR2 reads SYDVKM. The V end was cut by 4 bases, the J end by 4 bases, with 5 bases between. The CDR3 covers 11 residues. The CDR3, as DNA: TGTGCCAGCAGTTCTAGGTACGAGCAGTACTTC. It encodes CASSSRYEQYF.

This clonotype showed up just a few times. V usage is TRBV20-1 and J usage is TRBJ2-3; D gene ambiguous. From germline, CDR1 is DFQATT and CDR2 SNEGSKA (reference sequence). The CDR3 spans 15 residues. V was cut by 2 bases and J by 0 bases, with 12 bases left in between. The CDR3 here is CSARPSSSSTDTQYF. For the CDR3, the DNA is TGCAGTGCTAGACCCTCCAGTTCTAGCACAGATACGCAGTATTTT.

Here the CDR3 reads CASSVGTSSSDEQFF. CDR3 nucleotides: TGCGCCAGCAGCGTCGGGACTAGCTCTTCCGATGAGCAGTTCTTC. The genes are TRBV5-1 and TRBJ2-1; TRBD2 matches 9 bases. The V gene's germline CDR1 is SGHRS and CDR2 YFSETQ. This CDR3 is built from 15 residues. V dropped 4 bases and J dropped 8; count of bases not matched to a gene: 10.

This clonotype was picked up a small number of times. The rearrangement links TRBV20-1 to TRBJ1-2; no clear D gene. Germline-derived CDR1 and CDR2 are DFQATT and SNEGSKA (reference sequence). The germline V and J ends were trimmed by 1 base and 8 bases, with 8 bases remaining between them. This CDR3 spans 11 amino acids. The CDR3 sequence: CSARGVWGYTF. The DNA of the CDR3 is TGCAGTGCTAGAGGGGTGTGGGGCTACACCTTC.

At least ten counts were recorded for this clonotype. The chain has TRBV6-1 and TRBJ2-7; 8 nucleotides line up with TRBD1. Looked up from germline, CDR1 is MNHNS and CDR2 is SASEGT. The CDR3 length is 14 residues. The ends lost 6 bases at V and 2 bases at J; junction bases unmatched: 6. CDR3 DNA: TGTGCCAGCAGGGGACAGGCTGTTCCCTACGAGCAGTACTTC. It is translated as CASRGQAVPYEQYF.

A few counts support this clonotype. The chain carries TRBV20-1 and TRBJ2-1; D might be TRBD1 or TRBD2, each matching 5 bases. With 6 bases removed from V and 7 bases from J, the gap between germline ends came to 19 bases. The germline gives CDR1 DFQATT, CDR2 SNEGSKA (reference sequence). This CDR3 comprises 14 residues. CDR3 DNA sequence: TGCAGTGCAGAGAGGGGAAGGTCAGTAAATGAGCAGTTCTTC. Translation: CSAERGRSVNEQFF.